The clone carrying this T cell receptor beta chain was found a few times. The data were taken from a study of CD8 T cells in Susac syndrome. Looked up from germline, CDR1 is MNHNS and CDR2 is SASEGT. This CDR3 region has 14 residues. Trimming took off 2 bases at V and 14 bases at J, with 16 bases between the two ends. After extraction with the RNeasy kit, about 0.5 to 1 ug of the RNA was reverse transcribed using random hexamers. Each CDR3 protein gets one entry after TCRdb re-called the immunoSEQ multiplex PCR reads with MiXCR. In the table there are roughly 200,000 distinct CDR3 sequences, over 90% of which are singletons.

Sequenced sample: CD4+ T cells from PBMCs. This chain uses TRBV6-1 with TRBJ1-6, with no clear D. The source of this sequence is a human donor with multiple sclerosis. The CDR3 spells CASSESVLSSALHF. CDR3 DNA: TGTGCCAGCAGTGAATCGGTACTTTCATCGGCCCTCCACTTT.